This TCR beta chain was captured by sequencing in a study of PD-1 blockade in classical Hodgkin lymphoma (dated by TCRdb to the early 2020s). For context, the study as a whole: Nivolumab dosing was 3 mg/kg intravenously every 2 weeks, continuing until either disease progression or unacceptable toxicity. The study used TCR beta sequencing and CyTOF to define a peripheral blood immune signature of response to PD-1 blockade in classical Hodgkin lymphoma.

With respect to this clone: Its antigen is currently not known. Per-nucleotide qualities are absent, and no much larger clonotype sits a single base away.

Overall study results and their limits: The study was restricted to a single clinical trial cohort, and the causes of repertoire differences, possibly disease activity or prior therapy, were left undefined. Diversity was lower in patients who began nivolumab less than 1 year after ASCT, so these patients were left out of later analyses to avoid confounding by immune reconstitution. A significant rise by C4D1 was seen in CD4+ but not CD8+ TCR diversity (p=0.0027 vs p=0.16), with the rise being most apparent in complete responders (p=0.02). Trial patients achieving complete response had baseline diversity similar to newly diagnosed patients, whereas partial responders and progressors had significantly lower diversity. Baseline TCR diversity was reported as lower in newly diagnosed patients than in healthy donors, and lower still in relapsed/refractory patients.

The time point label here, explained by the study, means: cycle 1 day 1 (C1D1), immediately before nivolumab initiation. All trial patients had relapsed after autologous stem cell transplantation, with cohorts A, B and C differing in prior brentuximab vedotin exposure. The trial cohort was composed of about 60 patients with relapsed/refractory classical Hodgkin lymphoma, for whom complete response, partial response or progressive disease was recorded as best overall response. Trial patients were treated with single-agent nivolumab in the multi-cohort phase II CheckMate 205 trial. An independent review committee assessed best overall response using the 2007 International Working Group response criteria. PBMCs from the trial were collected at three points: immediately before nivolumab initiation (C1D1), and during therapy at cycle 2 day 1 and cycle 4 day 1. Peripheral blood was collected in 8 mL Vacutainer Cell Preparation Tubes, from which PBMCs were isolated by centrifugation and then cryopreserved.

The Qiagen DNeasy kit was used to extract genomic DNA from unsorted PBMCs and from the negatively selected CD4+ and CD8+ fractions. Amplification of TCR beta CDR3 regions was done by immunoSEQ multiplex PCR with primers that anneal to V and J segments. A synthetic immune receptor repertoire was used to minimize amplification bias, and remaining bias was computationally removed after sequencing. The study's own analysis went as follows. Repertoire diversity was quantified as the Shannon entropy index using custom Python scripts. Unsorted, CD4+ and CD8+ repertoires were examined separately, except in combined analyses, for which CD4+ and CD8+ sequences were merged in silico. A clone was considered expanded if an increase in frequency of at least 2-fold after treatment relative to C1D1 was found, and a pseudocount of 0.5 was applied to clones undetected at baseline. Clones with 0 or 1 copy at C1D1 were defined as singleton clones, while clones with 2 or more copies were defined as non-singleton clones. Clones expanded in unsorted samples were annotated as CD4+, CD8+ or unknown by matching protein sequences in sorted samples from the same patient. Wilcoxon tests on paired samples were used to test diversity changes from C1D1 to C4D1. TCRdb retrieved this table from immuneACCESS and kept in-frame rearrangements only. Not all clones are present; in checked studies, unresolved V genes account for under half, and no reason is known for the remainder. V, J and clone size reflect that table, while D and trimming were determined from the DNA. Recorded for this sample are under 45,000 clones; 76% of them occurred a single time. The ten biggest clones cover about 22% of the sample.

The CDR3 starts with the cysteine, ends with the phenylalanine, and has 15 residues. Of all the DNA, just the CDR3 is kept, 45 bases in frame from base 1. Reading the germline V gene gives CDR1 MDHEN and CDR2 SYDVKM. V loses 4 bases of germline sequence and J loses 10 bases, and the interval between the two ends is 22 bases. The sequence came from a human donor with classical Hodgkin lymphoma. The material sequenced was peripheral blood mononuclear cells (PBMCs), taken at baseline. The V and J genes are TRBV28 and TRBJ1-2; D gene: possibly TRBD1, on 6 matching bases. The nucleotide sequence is TGTGCCAGCAGTTCCCCTCACAGGGAGGGTTCCCACTACACCTTC. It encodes CASSSPHREGSHYTF.